These 10 T cell receptor beta chains share one sample of origin, sequenced in a study of OX40 agonist ivuxolimab in advanced cancers. Profiled with immunoSEQ multiplex PCR; TCRdb holds only in-frame clones, not every one. The sample yields tens of thousands of clones, about four fifths seen once. The sequencing here drew on CD4+ or CD8+ T cells sorted from blood, taken in a trial of the OX40 agonist ivuxolimab. These receptors came from an adult with an advanced solid tumor such as melanoma, head and neck, liver or kidney cancer.

V gene TRBV2 combines with J gene TRBJ1-4, with no clear D. The germline CDR1 and CDR2 sequences are SNHLY and FYNNEI. V was cut by 1 base and J by 4 bases, with 7 bases left in between. This CDR3 has 14 residues. The CDR3 coding sequence is TGTGCCAGCAGTGAAGAACCCCGTAATGAAAAACTGTTTTTT. Protein: CASSEEPRNEKLFF.

V is TRBV7-2 and J is TRBJ1-3; D gene uncertain. The CDR3 covers 14 residues. CDR1 and CDR2 from the germline V gene are SGHTA and FQGNSA. V lost 5 bases, J lost 0 bases, and 8 bases lay in between. CDR3 sequence: CASSQEYSGNTIYF. The CDR3 DNA reads as TGTGCCAGCAGCCAGGAGTACTCTGGAAACACCATATATTTT.

J is TRBJ1-6 and V is TRBV6-5; D is uncertain. The CDR3 runs to 15 residues. V was clipped by 6 bases and J by 10 bases, with 19 bases between them. The germline V gene has CDR1 MNHEY and CDR2 SVGAGI. The CDR3 DNA reads TGTGCCAGCAGCACCGGGCCTCCCGTGGGGTCACCCCTCCACTTT. Its translation: CASSTGPPVGSPLHF.

This chain joins TRBV5-1 and TRBJ2-7; TRBD1 matches 7 bases. CDR1 is SGHRS and CDR2 is YFSETQ in the germline V gene. This CDR3 comprises 14 residues. V lost 2 bases, J lost 2 bases, and 4 bases stayed unmatched. CDR3 DNA: TGCGCCAGCAGCTTTACAGGGGACACCTACGAGCAGTACTTC. Its translation is CASSFTGDTYEQYF.

A single count supports this clone. V gene TRBV2 combines with J gene TRBJ2-3, with 7 bases lining up with TRBD2. The J segment lost 2 bases and the V segment lost 7 bases, leaving 9 bases of the junction unmatched. Per the germline V gene, CDR1 is SNHLY and CDR2 is FYNNEI. The CDR3 is 15 amino acids. CDR3 sequence reads: CASNRVGGYTDTQYF. CDR3 coding DNA: TGTGCCAGCAATCGGGTCGGGGGGTACACAGATACGCAGTATTTT.

The CDR3 DNA reads as TGTGCCAGCAGTCTCGGGACTACCACAGATACGCAGTATTTT. This codes for CASSLGTTTDTQYF. The V call is TRBV27, the J call TRBJ2-3, with 7 nucleotides matching TRBD2. V lost 5 bases and J lost 2; bases outside the gene matches: 4. Germline values: CDR1 MNHEY, CDR2 SMNVEV (reference sequence). The CDR3 consists of 14 residues.

The gene calls are TRBV6-4 and TRBJ1-2; D remains unclear. V was trimmed by 0 bases and J by 0 bases, leaving 20 bases between them. The CDR3 is 19 amino acids. Germline lookup yields CDR1 MRHNA and CDR2 SNTAGT. The CDR3: CASSDSMLLQPQTNYGYTF. DNA for the CDR3: TGTGCCAGCAGTGACTCAATGCTACTACAGCCGCAGACTAACTATGGCTACACCTTC.

This chain links TRBV2 with TRBJ1-4; 8 positions match TRBD1. Trimming took 10 bases from V and 5 from J; bases not matched to a gene: 9. The V gene's germline CDR1 is SNHLY and CDR2 FYNNEI. The CDR3 extends over 14 amino acids. CDR3 residues: CATGARTGNEKLFF. The CDR3 DNA follows: TGTGCCACAGGAGCTAGGACAGGGAATGAAAAACTGTTTTTT.

The chain employs TRBV6-1 and TRBJ2-7; D is undetermined. From germline, CDR1 is MNHNS and CDR2 SASEGT. V lost 5 bases and J 5 bases, leaving 10 bases between the germline ends. This CDR3 has 12 residues. CDR3 protein: CASSYGFDEQYF. The CDR3 coding sequence is TGTGCCAGCAGTTATGGGTTCGACGAGCAGTACTTC.

The chain employs TRBV11-2 and TRBJ2-3, with 8 bases that match TRBD1. CDR3 length: 16 amino acids. CDR1 is SGHAT and CDR2 is FQNNGV in the germline V gene. With V trimmed by 1 base and J by 2 bases, 5 bases remained unmatched. In nucleotides, the CDR3 is TGTGCCAGCAGCTTAGGAGCGGACAGGGCCACAGATACGCAGTATTTT. It is translated as CASSLGADRATDTQYF.